A single T cell receptor beta chain is shown here with its context. Sequenced by immunoSEQ multiplex PCR; TCRdb stores in-frame clones only, minus some. Of about 320,000 clones in the sample, more than 70% are singletons; the top ten hold 1.5% to 2%. The data originate from a study of blood T cell repertoires in COVID-19. The CDR3 is 16 residues long. The germline V gene has CDR1 SGHTA and CDR2 FQGNSA. Trimming took 1 base from V and 7 from J; bases not matched to a gene: 6. The origin of this receptor is a woman aged 45-59 years with acute or convalescent COVID-19. The sequenced sample consisted of peripheral blood. The chain couples TRBV7-2 to TRBJ2-1; TRBD2 agrees at 11 bases. CDR3 DNA sequence: TGTGCCAGCAGCTTAGATAGCGGGAGGGCCGGAAATGAGCAGTTCTTC. Translating gives CASSLDSGRAGNEQFF. Together with reference TRBV7-2 and TRBJ2-1, the CDR3 gives the full variable domain: GAGVSQSPSNKVTEKGKDVELRCDPISGHTALYWYRQSLGQGLEFLIYFQGNSAPDKSGLPSDRFSAERTGGSVSTLTIQRTQQEDSAVYLCASSLDSGRAGNEQFFGPGTRLTVL.